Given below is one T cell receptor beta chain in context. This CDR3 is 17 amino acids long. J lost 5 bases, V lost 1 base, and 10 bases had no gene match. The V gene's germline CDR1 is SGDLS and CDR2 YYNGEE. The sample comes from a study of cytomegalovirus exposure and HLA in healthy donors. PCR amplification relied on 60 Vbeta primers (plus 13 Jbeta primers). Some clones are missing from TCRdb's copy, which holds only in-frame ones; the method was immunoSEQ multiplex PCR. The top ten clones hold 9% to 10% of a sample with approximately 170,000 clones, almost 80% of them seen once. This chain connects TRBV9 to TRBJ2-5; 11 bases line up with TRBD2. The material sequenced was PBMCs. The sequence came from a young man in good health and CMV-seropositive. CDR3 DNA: TGTGCCAGCAGCGTAATGCCTAGCGCTAGCGGGAGGGAGACCCAGTACTTC. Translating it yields CASSVMPSASGRETQYF.